The clone carrying this T cell receptor (beta chain) has a handful of counts. Its specificity is unknown. The data were produced by immunoSEQ multiplex PCR, yet TCRdb's version contains in-frame clones alone and is incomplete. This table has about 43,000 clones, 89% appearing once. The data derive from a study of memory CD8 T cells in hepatitis C reinfection. For the study at large: Late or post reinfection samples were taken 12 to 24 weeks after detection. Study-level findings and limits: Only a few donors prevented definitive conclusions about public clonotypes.

CDR1 is MNHEY and CDR2 is SVGAGI in the germline V gene. V shed 6 bases, J shed 9 bases, and the junction held 7 bases outside the gene matches. CDR3 size: 14 residues. This sample's time point: late/post reinfection, 12 to 24 weeks after detection. Sorted cells were sequenced directly ex vivo without any in vitro expansion. Donors were people who inject drugs in the Montreal HEPCO cohort. Total naive CD8 T cells were sorted as viable CD3+ CD8+ CD45RO- cells from a couple of donors. The specimen was naive CD8+ T cells sorted from blood. The sequence was obtained from a man younger than 35 with hepatitis C virus infection. The V call is TRBV6-5, the J call TRBJ1-6; TRBD1 matches at 8 bases. CDR3 DNA sequence: TGTGCCAGCAGCTCGACAGGGGCGGGTTCACCCCTCCACTTT. As protein: CASSSTGAGSPLHF.